This T cell receptor beta chain was sequenced in a study of T cell changes during pregnancy in multiple sclerosis. Germline-derived CDR1 and CDR2 are SGHRS and YFSETQ. This CDR3 contains 13 residues. V was pared by 3 bases and J by 5 bases, with 8 bases between. Profiled with immunoSEQ multiplex PCR; TCRdb holds only in-frame clones, not every one. The sample lists fewer than 140,000 clones; about nine tenths were seen once. The chain has TRBV5-1 and TRBJ1-4; D remains unclear. This clonotype was obtained from a female donor with multiple sclerosis, enrolled in a pregnancy study. This sample comprised peripheral blood, obtained after pregnancy. Written as DNA, the CDR3 is TGCGCCAGCAGCTCATCCGAGAATGAAAAACTGTTTTTT. Its protein product is CASSSSENEKLFF.